The T cell receptor (beta chain) under discussion was sequenced for a study of blood T cell repertoires in COVID-19. Study information: Nucleic acid was either cDNA or gDNA, and it came from T cells, B-cell-depleted T cells, or PBMCs.

Authors' methods: Estimation of nucleated cell counts relied on the amplification of reference gene primers. Measured with immunoSEQ multiplex PCR; TCRdb has only the in-frame clones, and not every one. V and J calls and clone size are those listed in that table; D and trimming were worked out from the DNA. In the table there are some 150,000 clones, roughly 82% of which are singletons. V gave up 7 bases and J gave up 2 bases, with 16 bases separating them. There are 15 residues in the CDR3. Germline lookup yields CDR1 SGHRS and CDR2 YFSETQ. The chain has TRBV5-1 and TRBJ2-1; the D gene is possibly TRBD2 (6 bases). The sequencing sample was made of peripheral blood. This clonotype was sampled from a man aged 65 to 85 with acute or convalescent COVID-19. CDR3 residues: CASARGGAAYNEQFF. The DNA of the CDR3 is TGCGCCAGCGCGCGGGGCGGGGCAGCCTACAATGAGCAGTTCTTC.